The sequence of this T cell receptor beta chain was determined in a study of blood T cell repertoires in COVID-19. The overall study: In each case, the material was cDNA or gDNA derived from T cells, B-cell-depleted T cells, or PBMCs.

Profiled with immunoSEQ multiplex PCR; TCRdb holds only in-frame clones, not every one. The sample yields 270,000 or so clones, about 89% seen once. Recovery among Cohort 3 donors was established by two negative PCRs, clearance, or symptom resolution. With 5 bases clipped from V and 3 bases from J, the junction kept 14 bases outside the gene matches. The CDR3 length is 17 residues. Germline V gene lookup returns CDR1 SGHTA and CDR2 FQGNSA. The source material was PBMCs or T cells enriched from blood (not recorded which). This TCR came from a woman younger than 30 who had recovered from COVID-19. The V call is TRBV7-2, the J call TRBJ2-3; TRBD2 matches 7 bases. The CDR3 protein is CASSQVASGLGTDTQYF. The CDR3 DNA follows: TGTGCCAGCAGCCAAGTGGCTAGCGGATTGGGGACAGATACGCAGTATTTT.